This TCR beta chain was observed in a study of ipilimumab plus nivolumab after autologous stem cell transplantation. Generated by immunoSEQ multiplex PCR, the TCRdb table keeps only in-frame clones and is missing some. Here the sample spans 16,000 or so clones, about three quarters being singletons. The V gene's germline CDR1 is SGDLS and CDR2 YYNGEE. CDR3 length equals 14 residues. V shed 5 bases, J shed 4 bases, and the junction held 5 bases outside the gene matches. The chain is built from TRBV9 and TRBJ2-3; TRBD2 agrees at 9 bases. The sequence derives from a male donor with diffuse large B-cell lymphoma. The sample here was PBMCs, taken in a trial of ipilimumab plus nivolumab as post-transplant consolidation. The CDR3 region has the DNA TGTGCCAGCAGTATAGCGGGAGCGTCAGATACGCAGTATTTT. Residues: CASSIAGASDTQYF. Full variable domain (rest looked up from reference TRBV9 and TRBJ2-3): DSGVTQTPKHLITATGQRVTLRCSPRSGDLSVYWYQQSLDQGLQFLIQYYNGEERAKGNILERFSAQQFPDLHSELNLSSLELGDSALYFCASSIAGASDTQYFGPGTRLTVL.